This T cell receptor (beta chain) appears in the sequencing data of a study of technical replicates of blood from a few donors. V lost 2 bases and J 7 bases, leaving 9 bases between the germline ends. Germline CDR1 reads SNHLY; CDR2 reads FYNNEI. The CDR3 is 14 residues long. Assay used: immunoSEQ multiplex PCR; TCRdb lists only in-frame clones, some missing. The sample lists tens of thousands of clones, 93% occurring once. The chain has TRBV2 and TRBJ1-6; D unclear. The TCR comes from a human donor in good health. Input material: T cells isolated from PBMCs. CDR3 nucleotides: TGTGCCAGCAGTGAATTGGGCGCCAATTCACCCCTCCACTTT. Translated, it gives CASSELGANSPLHF.